This section outlines one TCR beta chain sequence together with its context. Its antigen is not identified. The PCR had 60 Vbeta and 13 Jbeta primers. Data came from immunoSEQ multiplex PCR; TCRdb stores just in-frame clones and leaves some out. This table has 200,000 or so clones, around 87% appearing once. The record originates from a study of cytomegalovirus exposure and HLA in healthy donors. General observations from the study: Follow-up analysis found HLA locus-dependent TCR association rates, highest for DRB1 and lowest for HLA-C.

CDR1 LNHDA and CDR2 SQIVND come from the germline V gene (reference sequence). V was clipped by 3 bases and J by 3 bases, with 12 bases between them. The CDR3 has 14 residues. This clonotype was obtained from a man aged 25-45 years in good health and CMV-seronegative. Specimen: PBMCs. V is TRBV19 and J is TRBJ2-7; D is possibly TRBD1 (5 bases). This CDR3 is CASSMGPGIYEQYF. In DNA form, the CDR3 reads TGTGCCAGTAGTATGGGCCCAGGGATCTACGAGCAGTACTTC.